A single sample gave rise to the 2 T cell receptor beta chains below, sequenced in a study of blood T cell repertoires in COVID-19. Assay: immunoSEQ multiplex PCR; the TCRdb copy retains only in-frame clones and omits some. The sample has approximately 160,000 clones, 85% to 95% seen once. Sequencing used peripheral blood. These receptors came from a man aged 45 to 65 with acute or convalescent COVID-19.

V usage is TRBV7-9 and J usage is TRBJ1-6, with 10 nucleotides matching TRBD1. CDR3 size: 15 residues. Germline trimming cut 5 bases from V and 9 bases from J; bases unmatched to any gene: 7. Germline V gives CDR1 SEHNR, CDR2 FQNEAQ (reference sequence). The DNA for the CDR3 is TGTGCCAGCAGCCCCAGCGGGACAGGGGCTTCACCCCTCCACTTT. It is translated as CASSPSGTGASPLHF.

V gene TRBV4-1 combines with J gene TRBJ2-3; unclear D gene. Trimming pared 1 base from V and 3 bases from J, leaving 8 bases between. The CDR3 runs to 14 residues. The germline V gene encodes CDR1 MGHRA and CDR2 YSYEKL. The CDR3 spells CASSQGHPTDTQYF. The CDR3 region has the DNA TGCGCCAGCAGCCAAGGACATCCGACAGATACGCAGTATTTT.